This T cell receptor (beta chain) was obtained from a study of blood T cell repertoires in COVID-19. Assay: immunoSEQ multiplex PCR; the TCRdb copy retains only in-frame clones and omits some. This table holds around 420,000 clones, approximately 85% found once. CDR1 is SGDLS and CDR2 is YYNGEE in the germline V gene. V gave up 2 bases and J gave up 3 bases, with 14 bases separating them. This CDR3 has 15 amino acids. Cohorts were assigned according to the clinical history that participants reported. The sequencing sample was made of PBMCs or T cells enriched from blood (not recorded which). The gene calls are TRBV9 and TRBJ2-5; possible D gene TRBD2, 5 bases. The clonotype was recovered from a woman in her forties with acute COVID-19. The DNA for the CDR3 is TGTGCCAGCAGCGTGGCCCCGGGGTTGGAAGAGACCCAGTACTTC. The encoded protein is CASSVAPGLEETQYF.